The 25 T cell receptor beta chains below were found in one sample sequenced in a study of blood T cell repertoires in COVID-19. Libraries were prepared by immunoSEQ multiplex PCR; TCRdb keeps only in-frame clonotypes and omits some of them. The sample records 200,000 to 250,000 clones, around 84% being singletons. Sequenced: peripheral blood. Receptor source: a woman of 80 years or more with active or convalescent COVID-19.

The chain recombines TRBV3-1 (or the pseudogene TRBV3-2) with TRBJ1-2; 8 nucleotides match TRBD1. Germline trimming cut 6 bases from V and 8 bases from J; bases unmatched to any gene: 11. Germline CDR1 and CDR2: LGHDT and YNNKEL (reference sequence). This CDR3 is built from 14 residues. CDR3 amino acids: CASSRADREEGYTF. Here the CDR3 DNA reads TGTGCCAGCAGTCGAGCGGACAGGGAGGAAGGCTACACCTTC.

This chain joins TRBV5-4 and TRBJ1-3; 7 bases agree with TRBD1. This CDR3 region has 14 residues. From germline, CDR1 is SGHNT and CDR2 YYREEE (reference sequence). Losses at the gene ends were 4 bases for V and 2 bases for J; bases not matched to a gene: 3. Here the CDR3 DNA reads TGTGCCAGCAGCATCGGGACAGCTGGAAACACCATATATTTT. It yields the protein CASSIGTAGNTIYF.

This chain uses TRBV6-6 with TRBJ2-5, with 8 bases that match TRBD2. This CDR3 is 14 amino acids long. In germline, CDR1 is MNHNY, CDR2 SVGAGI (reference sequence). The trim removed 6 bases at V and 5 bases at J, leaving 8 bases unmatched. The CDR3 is CASRRSGSTETQYF. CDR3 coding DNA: TGTGCCAGCAGGAGAAGCGGGAGCACGGAGACCCAGTACTTC.

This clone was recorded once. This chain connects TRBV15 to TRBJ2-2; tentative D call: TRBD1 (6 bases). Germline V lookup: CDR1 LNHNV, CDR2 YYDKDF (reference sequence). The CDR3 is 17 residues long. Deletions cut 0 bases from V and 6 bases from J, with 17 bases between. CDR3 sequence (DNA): TGTGCCACCAGCAGAGATCTACTTCGACAGGAGGCCGGGGAGCTGTTTTTT. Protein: CATSRDLLRQEAGELFF.

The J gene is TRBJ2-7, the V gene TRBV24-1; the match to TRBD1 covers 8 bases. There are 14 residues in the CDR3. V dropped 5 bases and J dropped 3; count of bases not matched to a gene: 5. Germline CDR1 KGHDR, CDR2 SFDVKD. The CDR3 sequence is CATSGGRGHYEQYF. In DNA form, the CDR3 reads TGTGCCACCAGTGGCGGCAGGGGGCACTACGAGCAGTACTTC.

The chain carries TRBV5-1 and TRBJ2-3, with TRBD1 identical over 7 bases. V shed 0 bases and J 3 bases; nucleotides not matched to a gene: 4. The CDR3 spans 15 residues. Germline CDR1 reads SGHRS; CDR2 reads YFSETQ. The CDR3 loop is CASSLATGETDTQYF. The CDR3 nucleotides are TGCGCCAGCAGCTTGGCAACAGGGGAGACAGATACGCAGTATTTT.

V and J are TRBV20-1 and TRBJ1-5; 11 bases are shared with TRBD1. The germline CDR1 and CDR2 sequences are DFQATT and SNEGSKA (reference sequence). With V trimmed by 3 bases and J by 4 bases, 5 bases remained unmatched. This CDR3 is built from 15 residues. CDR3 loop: CSASSGTGGNQPQHF. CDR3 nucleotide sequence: TGCAGTGCTAGTTCCGGGACAGGGGGGAATCAGCCCCAGCATTTT.

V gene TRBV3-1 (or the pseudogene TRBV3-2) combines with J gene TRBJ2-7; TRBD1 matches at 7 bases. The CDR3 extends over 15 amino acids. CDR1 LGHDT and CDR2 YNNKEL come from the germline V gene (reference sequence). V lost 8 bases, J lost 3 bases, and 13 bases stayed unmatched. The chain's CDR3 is CASPGGDRVIYEQYF. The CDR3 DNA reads TGTGCCAGCCCCGGCGGAGACAGGGTGATCTACGAGCAGTACTTC.

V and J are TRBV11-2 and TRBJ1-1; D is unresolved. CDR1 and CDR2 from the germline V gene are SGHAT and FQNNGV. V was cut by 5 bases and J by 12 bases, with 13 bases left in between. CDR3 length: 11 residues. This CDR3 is CASSRVDETFF. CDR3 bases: TGTGCCAGCAGCCGGGTAGACGAGACTTTCTTT.

The CDR3 loop reads CSASTPGTGWNQPQHF. CDR3 sequence (DNA): TGCAGTGCTAGTACCCCCGGGACAGGGTGGAATCAGCCCCAGCATTTT. The V gene is TRBV20-1, the J gene TRBJ1-5; 9 bases are a match to TRBD1. V lost 3 bases, J lost 4 bases, and 10 bases stayed unmatched. CDR1 is DFQATT and CDR2 is SNEGSKA in the germline V gene (reference sequence). The CDR3 consists of 16 residues.

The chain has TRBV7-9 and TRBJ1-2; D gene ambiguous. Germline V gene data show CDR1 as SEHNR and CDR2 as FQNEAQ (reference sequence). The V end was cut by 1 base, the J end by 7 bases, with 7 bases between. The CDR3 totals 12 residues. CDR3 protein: CASSLVEGGYTF. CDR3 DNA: TGTGCCAGCAGCTTAGTCGAGGGTGGCTACACCTTC.

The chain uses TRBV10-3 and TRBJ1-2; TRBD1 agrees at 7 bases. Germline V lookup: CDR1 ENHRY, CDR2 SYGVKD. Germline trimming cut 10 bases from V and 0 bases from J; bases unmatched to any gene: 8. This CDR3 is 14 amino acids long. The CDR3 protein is CATRGTVANYGYTF. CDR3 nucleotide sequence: TGTGCCACCCGGGGGACAGTAGCTAACTATGGCTACACCTTC.

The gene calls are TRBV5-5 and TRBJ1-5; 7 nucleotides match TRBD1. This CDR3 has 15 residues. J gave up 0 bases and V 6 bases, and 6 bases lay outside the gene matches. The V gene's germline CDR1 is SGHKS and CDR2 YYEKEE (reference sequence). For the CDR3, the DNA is TGTGCCAGCAAGGCGACAGGGCTTAGCAATCAGCCCCAGCATTTT. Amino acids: CASKATGLSNQPQHF.

The CDR3 bases are TGCGCCAGCAGCCCCGGACTAGCGGGAGGGAGGTACGAGCAGTACTTC. This codes for CASSPGLAGGRYEQYF. This sequence joins TRBV4-1 and TRBJ2-7; 15 positions match TRBD2. Germline CDR1 MGHRA, CDR2 YSYEKL. V was pared by 4 bases and J by 4 bases, with 5 bases of the junction left unmatched. The CDR3 totals 16 residues.

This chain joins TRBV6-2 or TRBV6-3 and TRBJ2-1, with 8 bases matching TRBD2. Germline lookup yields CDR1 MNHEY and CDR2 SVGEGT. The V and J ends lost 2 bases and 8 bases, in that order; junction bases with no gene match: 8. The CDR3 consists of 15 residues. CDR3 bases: TGTGCCAGCAGTTACGGTTCGGGGGGGCTTGATGAGCAGTTCTTC. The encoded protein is CASSYGSGGLDEQFF.

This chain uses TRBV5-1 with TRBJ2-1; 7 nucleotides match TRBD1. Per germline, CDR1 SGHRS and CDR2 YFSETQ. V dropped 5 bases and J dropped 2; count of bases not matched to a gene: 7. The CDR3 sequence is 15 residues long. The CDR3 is CASRRTGDPYNEQFF. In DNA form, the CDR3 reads TGCGCCAGCAGACGGACAGGCGATCCCTACAATGAGCAGTTCTTC.

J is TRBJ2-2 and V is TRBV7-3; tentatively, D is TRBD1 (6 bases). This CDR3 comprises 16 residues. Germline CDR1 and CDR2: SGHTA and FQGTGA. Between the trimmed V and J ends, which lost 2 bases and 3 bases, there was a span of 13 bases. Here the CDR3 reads CASSLFGTRHTGELFF. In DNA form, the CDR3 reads TGTGCCAGCAGCTTATTCGGGACACGCCACACCGGGGAGCTGTTTTTT.

CDR3 sequence reads: CASSPGTSGSYEQYF. DNA of the CDR3: TGTGCCAGCAGCCCCGGGACTAGCGGGAGCTACGAGCAGTACTTC. The chain is built from TRBV11-1 and TRBJ2-7; TRBD2 matches at 14 bases. Germline CDR1 reads SGHAT; CDR2 reads FQDESV (reference sequence). Trimming took 5 bases from V and 3 from J; bases not matched to a gene: 3. The CDR3 extends over 15 amino acids. The complete variable domain, with remaining parts taken from reference TRBV11-1 and TRBJ2-7, reads EAEVAQSPRYKITEKSQAVAFWCDPISGHATLYWYRQILGQGPELLVQFQDESVVDDSQLPKDRFSAERLKGVDSTLKIQPAELGDSAMYLCASSPGTSGSYEQYFGPGTRLTVT.

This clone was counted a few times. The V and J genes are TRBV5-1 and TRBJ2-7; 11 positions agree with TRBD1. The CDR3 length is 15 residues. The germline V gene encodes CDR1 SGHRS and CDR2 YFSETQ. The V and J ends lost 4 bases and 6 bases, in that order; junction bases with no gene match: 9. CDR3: CASSPGWTGGGEQYF. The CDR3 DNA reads TGCGCCAGCAGCCCCGGATGGACAGGGGGCGGCGAGCAGTACTTC.

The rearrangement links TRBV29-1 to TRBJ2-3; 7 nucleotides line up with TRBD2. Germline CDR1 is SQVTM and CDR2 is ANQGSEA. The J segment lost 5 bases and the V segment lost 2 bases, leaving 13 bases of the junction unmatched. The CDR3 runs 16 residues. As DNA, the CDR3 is TGCAGCGTTGAATGGGGCCCACGCGGGGGTGGAGATACGCAGTATTTT. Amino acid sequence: CSVEWGPRGGGDTQYF.

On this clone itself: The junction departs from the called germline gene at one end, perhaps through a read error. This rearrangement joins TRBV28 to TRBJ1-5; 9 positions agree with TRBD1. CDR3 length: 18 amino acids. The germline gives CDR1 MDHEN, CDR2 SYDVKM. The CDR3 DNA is TGTGCCAGCATTTTAAAATATCACGACAGGGGGATCAATCAGCCCCAGCATTTT. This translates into CASILKYHDRGINQPQHF.

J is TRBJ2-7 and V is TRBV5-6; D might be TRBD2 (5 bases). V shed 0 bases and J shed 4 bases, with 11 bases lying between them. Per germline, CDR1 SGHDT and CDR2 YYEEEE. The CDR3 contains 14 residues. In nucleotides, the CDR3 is TGTGCCAGCAGCTTGGGAGGGAGTCCGTACGAGCAGTACTTC. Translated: CASSLGGSPYEQYF.

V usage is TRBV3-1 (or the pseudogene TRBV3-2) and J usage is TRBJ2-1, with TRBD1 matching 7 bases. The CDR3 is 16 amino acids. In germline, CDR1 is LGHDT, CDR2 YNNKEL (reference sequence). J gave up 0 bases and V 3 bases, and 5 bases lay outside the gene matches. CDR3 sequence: CASSHWTGYSYNEQFF. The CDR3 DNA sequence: TGTGCCAGCAGCCATTGGACAGGTTACTCCTACAATGAGCAGTTCTTC.

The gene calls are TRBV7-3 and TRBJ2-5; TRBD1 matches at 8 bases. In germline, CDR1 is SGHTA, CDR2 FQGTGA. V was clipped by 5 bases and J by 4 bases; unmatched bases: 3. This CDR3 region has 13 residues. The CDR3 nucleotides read TGTGCCAGCAGCGTCACAGGGGGAGAGACCCAGTACTTC. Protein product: CASSVTGGETQYF.

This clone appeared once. This CDR3 is CASSTGQAYNSPLHF. CDR3 in DNA: TGTGCCAGCTCAACGGGACAGGCATATAATTCACCCCTCCACTTT. The J gene is TRBJ1-6, the V gene TRBV18; TRBD1 agrees at 8 bases. CDR1 and CDR2 (germline): KGHSH, LQKENI. Trimming cost V 5 bases and J 4 bases; bases outside gene matches: 4. The CDR3 runs to 15 residues.